This TCR beta chain was identified in a study of control samples from healthy donors and cancer patients. The germline gives CDR1 SNHLY, CDR2 FYNNEI. V dropped 10 bases and J dropped 8 bases, with 12 bases sitting between them. The CDR3 is 11 amino acids. The table came from immunoSEQ multiplex PCR; TCRdb's copy has only in-frame clones and leaves some out. In the table there are about 55,000 clones, about 96% of which are singletons. This chain links TRBV2 with TRBJ2-1; no definite D call. Sequencing used blood. The receptor comes from a woman aged 18 to 35 in good health. CDR3 nucleotides: TGTGCCATCCGGATTTCACATGAGCAGTTCTTC. Translated: CAIRISHEQFF.